This T cell receptor (beta chain) was found in a study of T cell changes during pregnancy in multiple sclerosis. There are 15 residues in the CDR3. J lost 3 bases, V lost 5 bases, and 6 bases had no gene match. Germline V gene lookup returns CDR1 MNHEY and CDR2 SVGAGI. Profiling relied on immunoSEQ multiplex PCR, and the TCRdb table lists in-frame clones only, not all of them. Found here are around 62,000 clones, about nine tenths of them singletons; the top ten hold 2% to 3%. This clonotype originated in a female donor with multiple sclerosis, enrolled in a pregnancy study. This chain links TRBV6-5 with TRBJ1-2; 10 bases align to TRBD1. Here the sequenced sample was peripheral blood, taken in the first trimester of pregnancy. The CDR3 reads CASSARTGGHYGYTF. DNA for the CDR3: TGTGCCAGCAGTGCCAGGACAGGGGGACACTATGGCTACACCTTC.